The entry below gives a single T cell receptor (beta chain) sequence along with its context. The sample is drawn from a study of control samples from healthy donors and cancer patients. Method: immunoSEQ multiplex PCR; TCRdb's copy keeps in-frame clones and lacks some. Found here are 150,000 to 200,000 clones, 85% to 90% of them singletons; the top ten hold about 11%. Germline V CDR1 and CDR2: MDHEN, SYDVKM. V shed 8 bases and J shed 7 bases, with 11 bases lying between them. There are 12 residues in the CDR3. The receptor's source is a man younger than 45 in good health. This chain joins TRBV28 and TRBJ1-4; no clear D. Specimen: blood. The CDR3 sequence: CASSISAEKLFF. For the CDR3, the DNA is TGTGCCAGCTCTATTTCGGCTGAAAAACTGTTTTTT.